These T cell receptor beta chains were read from a single sample in a study of blood T cell repertoires in COVID-19. Assay: immunoSEQ multiplex PCR; the TCRdb copy retains only in-frame clones and omits some. This table holds around 440,000 clones, approximately 90% found once. The sample was peripheral blood. The receptors were sampled from a woman aged 50 to 65 with COVID-19, enrolled during active disease. Each CDR3 is given with its conserved first and last residue. D genes are given only for firm matches.

TRBJ2-7 TRBV7-9 TRBD1 CASSLAAGGYEQYF
TRBJ1-6 TRBV19 TRBD1 CASSPRRGQLVFVNSPLHF
TRBJ1-2 TRBV30 NA CAWTGGFGGYTF
TRBJ1-1 TRBV19 NA CASSIPGWSEAFF
TRBJ1-3 TRBV4-1 TRBD1 CASSLGPGTVSGNTIYF
TRBJ1-4 TRBV30 NA CAWSVGGGNEKLFF
TRBJ2-7 TRBV2 TRBD1 CASKDRTGASYEQYF
TRBJ2-2 TRBV11-3 TRBD2 CASSSWTSGGAAGELFF
TRBJ1-3 TRBV30 TRBD1 CAWKGTGGNTIYF
TRBJ1-3 TRBV27 TRBD1 CASSFGTGGDGNTIYF
TRBJ2-7 TRBV4-1 TRBD1 CASSQDLTQGAYYF
TRBJ2-5 TRBV19 TRBD2 CASASGGPQETQYF
TRBJ2-2 TRBV2 NA CASSEWPNTGELFF
TRBJ1-2 TRBV30 NA CAWSPATTGEGYGYTF
TRBJ2-2 TRBV6-5 NA CASNLAGELFF
TRBJ2-3 TRBV4-2 NA CASSQVRGDTQYF
TRBJ1-1 TRBV27 NA CASSFSGLDTEAFF
TRBJ1-2 TRBV2 TRBD1 CASARTGKPDGYTF
TRBJ2-1 TRBV18 TRBD2 CASSPLAGSSYNEQFF
TRBJ2-7 TRBV7-9 NA CASSLFDTPSYEQYF
TRBJ1-1 TRBV5-1 TRBD1 CASSLDRDTEAFF
TRBJ1-3 TRBV4-1 NA CASSQDRQVLSGNTIYF
TRBJ2-3 TRBV9 NA CASSVQGISDTQYF
TRBJ2-3 TRBV19 TRBD2 CASSHRLAGTGTQYF
TRBJ1-1 TRBV11-3 TRBD1 CASSSGQGKAFF
TRBJ2-2 TRBV28 NA CASNFGGAGTGELFF
TRBJ1-5 TRBV3-1/TRBV3-2 TRBD1 CASSQTGEGNQPQHF
TRBJ2-7 TRBV2 TRBD2 CASSSGLAGETYEQYF
TRBJ1-1 TRBV30 NA CAWSPRDGRGEATEAFF
TRBJ1-2 TRBV6-5 NA CASSYSPGIYGYTF
TRBJ2-4 TRBV12-3/TRBV12-4 TRBD1 CASRGTGGPLQYF
TRBJ2-6 TRBV11-3 TRBD2 CASSLRWTSSGANVLTF
TRBJ2-3 TRBV5-1 TRBD2 CASSPLGAGGTDTQYF
TRBJ2-1 TRBV7-2 TRBD1 CASSLDTGAYNEQFF
TRBJ2-7 TRBV6-5 NA CASSRRGLSSYEQYF
TRBJ1-1 TRBV5-8 TRBD1 CASSLRPGTVLNTEAFF
TRBJ2-7 TRBV11-2 NA CASNVAGVGEQYF
TRBJ2-3 TRBV5-4 NA CASSNRALGTQYF
TRBJ1-6 TRBV10-2 NA CASSLSPRNSPLHF
TRBJ2-3 TRBV4-1 NA CASSHPDRDTQYF
TRBJ2-1 TRBV20-1 NA CSASARFGYNEQFF
TRBJ2-5 TRBV11-2 NA CASSLADTQETQYF